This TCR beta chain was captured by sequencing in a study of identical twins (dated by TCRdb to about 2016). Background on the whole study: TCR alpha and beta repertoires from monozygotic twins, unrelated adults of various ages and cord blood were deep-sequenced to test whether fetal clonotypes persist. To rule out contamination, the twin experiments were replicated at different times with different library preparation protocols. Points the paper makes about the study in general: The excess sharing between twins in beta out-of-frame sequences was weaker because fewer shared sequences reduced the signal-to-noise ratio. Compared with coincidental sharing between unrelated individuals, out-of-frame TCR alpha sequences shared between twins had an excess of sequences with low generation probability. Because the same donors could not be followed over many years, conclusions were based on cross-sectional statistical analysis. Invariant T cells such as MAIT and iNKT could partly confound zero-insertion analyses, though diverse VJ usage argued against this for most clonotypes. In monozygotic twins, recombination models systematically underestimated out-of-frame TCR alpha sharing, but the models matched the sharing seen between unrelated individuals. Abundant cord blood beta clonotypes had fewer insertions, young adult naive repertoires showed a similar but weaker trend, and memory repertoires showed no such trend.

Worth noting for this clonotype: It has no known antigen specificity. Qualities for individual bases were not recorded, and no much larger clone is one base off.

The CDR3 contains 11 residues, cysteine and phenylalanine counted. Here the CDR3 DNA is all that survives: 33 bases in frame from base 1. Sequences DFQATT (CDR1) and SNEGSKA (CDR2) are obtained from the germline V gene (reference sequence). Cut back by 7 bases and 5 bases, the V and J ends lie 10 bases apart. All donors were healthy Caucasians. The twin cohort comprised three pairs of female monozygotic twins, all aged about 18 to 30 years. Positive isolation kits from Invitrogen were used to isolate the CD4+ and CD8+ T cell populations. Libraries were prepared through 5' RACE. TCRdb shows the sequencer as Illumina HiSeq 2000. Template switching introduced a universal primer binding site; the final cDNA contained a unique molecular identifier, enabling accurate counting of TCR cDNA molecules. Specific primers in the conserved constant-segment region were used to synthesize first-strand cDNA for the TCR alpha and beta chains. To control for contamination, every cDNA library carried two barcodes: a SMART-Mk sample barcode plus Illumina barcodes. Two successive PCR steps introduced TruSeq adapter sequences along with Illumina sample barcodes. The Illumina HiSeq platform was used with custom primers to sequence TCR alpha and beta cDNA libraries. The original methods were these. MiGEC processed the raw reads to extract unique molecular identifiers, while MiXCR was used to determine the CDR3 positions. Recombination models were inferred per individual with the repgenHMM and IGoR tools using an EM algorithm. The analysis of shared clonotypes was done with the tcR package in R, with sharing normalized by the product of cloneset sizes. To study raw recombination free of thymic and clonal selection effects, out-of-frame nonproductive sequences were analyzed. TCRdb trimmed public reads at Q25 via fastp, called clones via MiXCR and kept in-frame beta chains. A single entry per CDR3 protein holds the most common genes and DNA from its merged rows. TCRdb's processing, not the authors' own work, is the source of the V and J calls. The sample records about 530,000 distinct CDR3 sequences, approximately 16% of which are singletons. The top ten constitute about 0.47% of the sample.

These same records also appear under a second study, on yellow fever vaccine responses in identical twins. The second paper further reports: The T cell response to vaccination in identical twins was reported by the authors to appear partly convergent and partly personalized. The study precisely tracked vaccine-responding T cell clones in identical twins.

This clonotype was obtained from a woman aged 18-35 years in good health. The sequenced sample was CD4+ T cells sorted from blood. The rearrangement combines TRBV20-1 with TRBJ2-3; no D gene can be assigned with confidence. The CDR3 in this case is CSEVVGDTQYF. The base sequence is TGCAGTGAAGTTGTAGGAGATACGCAGTATTTT.